These T cell receptor beta chains were read from a single sample in a study of Tregs in tolerant kidney transplant recipients. The method was immunoSEQ multiplex PCR; TCRdb's version includes in-frame clones alone and lacks a portion of them. The table has some 65,000 clones, 84% seen once; the top ten hold 4.5% to 5.5%. The sequenced sample consisted of CD4+ T cells from blood. The receptor source for this set is a human donor in good health. Each CDR3 is given with its conserved first and last residue. A D gene is named only where the DNA matches it firmly. Some rows mark clone size as missing; the rest say once, few, many or name a class of expanded clone.

d_call	v_call	j_call	clone_size	cdr3_aa	cdr3_nt
.	TRBV7-9	TRBJ2-7	.	CASSPGYEQYF	TGTGCCAGCAGCCCCGGTTACGAGCAGTACTTC
.	TRBV5-6	TRBJ1-1	.	CASSLGAGLGTEAFF	TGTGCCAGCAGCTTGGGGGCAGGGCTCGGCACTGAAGCTTTCTTT
TRBD2	TRBV5-6	TRBJ2-1	few	CASSLFWTSGNEQFF	TGTGCCAGCAGCTTGTTCTGGACTAGCGGGAATGAGCAGTTCTTC
TRBD1	TRBV5-1	TRBJ1-1	medium-sized	CASSLGQGGTEAFF	TGCGCCAGCAGCTTGGGACAGGGGGGCACTGAAGCTTTCTTT
.	TRBV10-3	TRBJ1-2	.	CAIRETANYGYTF	TGTGCCATCAGGGAGACAGCGAACTATGGCTACACCTTC
.	TRBV28	TRBJ2-2	.	CASSAGGMNTGELFF	TGTGCCAGCAGTGCAGGGGGGATGAACACCGGGGAGCTGTTTTTT
.	TRBV28	TRBJ1-3	.	CASNPTGPSGNTIYF	TGTGCCAGCAACCCAACAGGGCCCTCTGGAAACACCATATATTTT
TRBD1	TRBV6-5	TRBJ1-2	many	CASSYRGQGAYGYTF	TGTGCCAGCAGTTACCGCGGACAGGGAGCCTATGGCTACACCTTC
.	TRBV5-6	TRBJ2-3	.	CASSSRVGLSLGSTDTQYF	TGTGCCAGCAGCTCGCGCGTGGGGTTATCTTTGGGGTCCACAGATACGCAGTATTTT
TRBD2	TRBV12-5	TRBJ2-3	.	CASGFSGRQDTQYF	TGTGCTAGTGGTTTCTCCGGGAGGCAAGATACGCAGTATTTT
TRBD1	TRBV4-1	TRBJ1-2	.	CASSQAADRKGYTF	TGCGCCAGCAGCCAAGCCGCGGACAGGAAGGGCTACACCTTC
TRBD2	TRBV30	TRBJ2-3	.	CAWSRGTSGLMDTQYF	TGTGCCTGGAGTAGGGGGACTAGCGGGCTAATGGATACGCAGTATTTT
.	TRBV5-1	TRBJ2-3	.	CASSLGSGQGTDTQYF	TGCGCCAGCAGCTTGGGATCGGGTCAGGGCACAGATACGCAGTATTTT
.	TRBV14	TRBJ2-1	.	CASSRLKRGFSYNEQFF	TGTGCCAGCAGCCGACTAAAACGTGGGTTCTCCTACAATGAGCAGTTCTTC
.	TRBV6-6	TRBJ1-4	.	CASSFPPGAKGKLFF	TGTGCCAGCAGTTTTCCTCCGGGGGCGAAAGGGAAACTGTTTTTT
.	TRBV5-1	TRBJ2-3	.	CASSLGVGDTQYF	TGCGCCAGCAGCTTGGGGGTTGGAGATACGCAGTATTTT
.	TRBV25-1	TRBJ1-6	.	CASSVAEGRLRSPLHF	TGTGCCAGCAGTGTCGCCGAGGGGCGACTACGTTCACCCCTCCACTTT
.	TRBV11-3	TRBJ2-7	.	CASSLFRGEQYF	TGTGCCAGCAGCCTTTTCAGGGGCGAGCAGTACTTC
.	TRBV11-3	TRBJ2-5	few	CASSWGEVGETQYF	TGTGCCAGCAGCTGGGGTGAAGTCGGAGAGACCCAGTACTTC
TRBD2	TRBV5-4	TRBJ2-2	.	CASSPGLAGGDTGELFF	TGTGCCAGCAGCCCGGGACTAGCGGGAGGCGACACCGGGGAGCTGTTTTTT
.	TRBV6-4	TRBJ2-2	.	CASSDPPFVRGAVF	TGTGCCAGCAGTGACCCCCCCTTTGTCCGGGGAGCTGTTTTT
.	TRBV27	TRBJ2-1	.	CASSLGSPGEQFF	TGTGCCAGCAGTTTGGGAAGTCCCGGTGAGCAGTTCTTC
TRBD2	TRBV9	TRBJ2-3	.	CASSSPGTSGTDTQYF	TGTGCCAGCAGCTCCCCCGGGACTAGCGGCACAGATACGCAGTATTTT
.	TRBV4-3	TRBJ1-3	.	CASSQDFRDPRVGNTIYF	TGCGCCAGCAGCCAAGATTTTCGGGACCCAAGGGTTGGAAACACCATATATTTT
.	TRBV19	TRBJ1-1	.	CASSTGTVDGRAFF	TGTGCCAGTAGTACTGGGACGGTGGACGGGCGGGCTTTCTTT
.	TRBV7-9	TRBJ2-7	.	CASSIPPTGSEQYF	TGTGCCAGCAGCATACCACCCACAGGGTCCGAGCAGTACTTC
TRBD1	TRBV5-4	TRBJ1-5	.	CASSRQGNQPQHF	TGTGCCAGCAGCCGACAGGGGAATCAGCCCCAGCATTTT
TRBD2	TRBV2	TRBJ2-7	.	CASRPGRSYEQYF	TGTGCCAGCAGACCCGGGAGGTCCTACGAGCAGTACTTC
TRBD1	TRBV5-6	TRBJ2-3	.	CASSLGTGGGMDTQYF	TGTGCCAGCAGCTTGGGGACAGGGGGAGGAATGGATACGCAGTATTTT
.	TRBV12-5	TRBJ2-5	.	CASGLGRIETQYF	TGTGCTAGTGGTTTGGGCCGAATAGAGACCCAGTACTTC
TRBD2	TRBV19	TRBJ2-1	.	CASSIGVAGVGDNEQFF	TGTGCCAGTAGTATCGGGGTAGCGGGAGTCGGTGACAATGAGCAGTTCTTC
.	TRBV7-7	TRBJ2-3	.	CASSLHEDTDTQYF	TGTGCCAGCAGCTTACACGAGGACACAGATACGCAGTATTTT
TRBD1	TRBV18	TRBJ2-1	.	CASSGIDRGNEQFF	TGTGCCAGCTCAGGGATAGACAGGGGCAATGAGCAGTTCTTC
TRBD1	TRBV11-3	TRBJ2-7	few	CASSLGTFRDSFYEQYF	TGTGCCAGCAGCTTAGGGACCTTTCGGGACAGTTTTTACGAGCAGTACTTC
.	TRBV12-5	TRBJ1-5	.	CASGLGRNQPQHF	TGTGCTAGTGGTTTGGGGCGAAATCAGCCCCAGCATTTT
.	TRBV4-3	TRBJ2-7	.	CASSQEVLLAFPYEQYF	TGCGCCAGCAGCCAAGAGGTCCTCTTAGCGTTCCCCTACGAGCAGTACTTC
.	TRBV6-5	TRBJ2-7	.	CASSTALDEQYF	TGTGCCAGCAGTACCGCCCTGGACGAGCAGTACTTC
TRBD2	TRBV11-2	TRBJ2-1	.	CASSLAFSGSSYNEQFF	TGTGCCAGCAGCTTAGCTTTTAGCGGGAGTTCCTACAATGAGCAGTTCTTC
.	TRBV7-2	TRBJ1-1	.	CASSPSAGFAEAFF	TGTGCCAGCAGCCCGAGTGCCGGGTTCGCTGAAGCTTTCTTT
TRBD2	TRBV6-6	TRBJ2-4	.	CASMGGTIQYF	TGTGCCAGCATGGGGGGGACCATTCAGTACTTC
TRBD2	TRBV7-2	TRBJ2-7	once	CASSLGRGREYEQYF	TGTGCCAGCAGCTTAGGGCGGGGGAGAGAGTACGAGCAGTACTTC
TRBD1	TRBV27	TRBJ1-5	once	CASSRQGDNQPQHF	TGTGCCAGCAGTCGACAGGGGGACAATCAGCCCCAGCATTTT
.	TRBV30	TRBJ1-3	.	CAWSQGEGTWGNTIYF	TGTGCCTGGAGTCAAGGAGAGGGGACGTGGGGAAACACCATATATTTT
.	TRBV27	TRBJ2-2	.	CASRETGMRELFF	TGTGCCAGCAGAGAAACAGGGATGCGGGAGCTGTTTTTT
TRBD1	TRBV27	TRBJ2-7	few	CASSLRQGWEQYF	TGTGCCAGCAGTCTTCGACAGGGGTGGGAGCAGTACTTC
.	TRBV7-2	TRBJ2-7	.	CASSRGPIGASYEQYF	TGTGCCAGCAGCCGTGGACCAATTGGGGCCTCCTACGAGCAGTACTTC
.	TRBV21-1	TRBJ2-2	.	CASSIQPSGTGGYDTGELFF	TGTGCCAGCAGCATCCAACCTTCCGGGACAGGGGGCTACGACACCGGGGAGCTGTTTTTT
.	TRBV7-3	TRBJ2-3	few	CASSRGGGTNTDTQYF	TGTGCCAGCAGCCGAGGAGGGGGGACTAACACAGATACGCAGTATTTT
.	TRBV2	TRBJ1-2	.	CASRWGYGYTF	TGTGCCAGCAGGTGGGGCTATGGCTACACCTTC
.	TRBV5-6	TRBJ2-4	.	CASRTLAKNIQYF	TGTGCCAGCAGGACTCTAGCCAAAAACATTCAGTACTTC
TRBD2	TRBV19	TRBJ2-2	.	CASRSAGAAGELFF	TGTGCCAGTAGGTCAGCGGGAGCGGCCGGGGAGCTGTTTTTT
.	TRBV4-2	TRBJ2-3	.	CASSQDGSTDTQYF	TGTGCCAGCAGCCAAGATGGTAGCACAGATACGCAGTATTTT